Following are 24 T cell receptor beta chains from one sample sequenced in a study of low-dose radiotherapy and immunotherapy resistance in tumors. Specified time point: before trial treatment. With TRAV- and TRBV-specific primers, first-strand cDNA was made, covering the alpha and beta chains. TCR amplification used roughly 20 PCR cycles, a constant-region primer and a V-primer adapter. MiXCR was run by TCRdb on the reads, yielding one entry per CDR3 protein. The sample consists of 59,000 or so distinct CDR3 sequences, around 27% of them appearing once. The sequencing used PBMCs, collected before treatment. These receptors all stem from a male donor with rectosigmoid adenocarcinoma.

In this sample, this clonotype turned up a few times. The chain employs TRBV7-9 and TRBJ2-7; maybe TRBD1 (5 bases). Germline V gene sequence: CDR1 SEHNR, CDR2 FQNEAQ (reference sequence). Trimming left V 5 bases short and J 0 bases short, with 11 bases between. The CDR3 length is 14 residues. The CDR3 protein is CASSHRQNSYEQYF. The CDR3 coding sequence is TGTGCCAGCAGCCACCGACAGAACTCCTACGAGCAGTACTTC.

In its sample, this clonotype was seen many times. CDR3 residues: CASSPGQGLSYEQYF. As DNA, the CDR3 is TGTGCCAGCAGTCCGGGACAGGGGCTCTCCTACGAGCAGTACTTC. J is TRBJ2-7 and V is TRBV12-3 or TRBV12-4, with TRBD1 matching over 10 bases. The CDR3 contains 15 residues. V lost 5 bases to trimming and J lost 0 bases; unmatched junction nucleotides: 4.

This clonotype was seen ten or more times. The J gene is TRBJ1-1, the V gene TRBV2, with 7 bases matching TRBD1. Germline V gene lookup returns CDR1 SNHLY and CDR2 FYNNEI. Trimming took 6 bases from V and 3 from J; bases not matched to a gene: 4. CDR3 length: 13 amino acids. The chain's CDR3 is CASRSQGDTEAFF. CDR3 sequence (DNA): TGTGCCAGCAGGTCTCAGGGGGACACTGAAGCTTTCTTT.

The chain combines TRBV7-9 with TRBJ1-1, with D perhaps matching TRBD1 (5 bases). CDR1 and CDR2 from the germline V gene are SEHNR and FQNEAQ (reference sequence). The V gene lost 3 bases and the J gene lost 4 bases, with 12 bases spanning the gap. This CDR3 has 14 amino acids. In DNA form, the CDR3 reads TGTGCCAGCAGCTTCCAGGGAGAGAGCACTGAAGCTTTCTTT. The encoded protein is CASSFQGESTEAFF.

This clonotype was detected only a few times. A far larger clone is off by one base, so a read error is likely. Here the CDR3 DNA reads TGTGCCAGCAGCACTGGCGGGGGGGCCACCGGGGAGCTGTTTTTT. Amino acid sequence: CASSTGGGATGELFF. The V call is TRBV5-3, the J call TRBJ2-2, with TRBD2 identical over 9 bases. TRBV5-3 is identified as an open reading frame with a role that is uncertain. V dropped 8 bases and J dropped 4; count of bases not matched to a gene: 9. CDR3 length: 15 amino acids.

In regard to this clonotype: With only one base between it and a far larger clone, this is likely a read error. The V gene is TRBV7-2, the J gene TRBJ2-7; D possibly corresponds to TRBD1 (6 bases). The CDR3 is 14 amino acids. The germline V gene has CDR1 SGHTA and CDR2 FQGNSA. V was pared by 5 bases and J by 7 bases, with 18 bases between. This CDR3 reads CASSPQPGDNEQYF. CDR3 nucleotides: TGTGCCAGCAGCCCCCAGCCAGGGGACAATGAGCAGTACTTC.

Within the sample, this clonotype is medium-sized. The V and J genes are TRBV15 and TRBJ2-6; 8 bases fit TRBD1. The V gene's germline CDR1 is LNHNV and CDR2 YYDKDF (reference sequence). The V and J ends lost 4 bases and 0 bases, in that order; junction bases with no gene match: 8. This CDR3 is built from 18 residues. The CDR3 here is CATSTLQGASSGANVLTF. The CDR3 DNA sequence: TGTGCCACCAGCACACTTCAGGGGGCGAGCTCTGGGGCCAACGTCCTGACTTTC. Drawing the rest from reference TRBV15 and TRBJ2-6, the complete variable domain is DAMVIQNPRYQVTQFGKPVTLSCSQTLNHNVMYWYQQKSSQAPKLLFHYYDKDFNNEADTPDNFQSRRPNTSFCFLDIRSPGLGDTAMYLCATSTLQGASSGANVLTFGAGSRLTVL.

This clonotype was recorded many times. This chain connects TRBV6-2 or TRBV6-3 to TRBJ1-5; D not certain. Trimming took 0 bases from V and 0 from J, leaving 9 bases between them. Germline CDR1 MNHEY, CDR2 SVGEGT. This CDR3 spans 16 amino acids. The CDR3 loop reads CASSYSTRSSNQPQHF. The CDR3 DNA follows: TGTGCCAGCAGTTACTCGACACGGTCTAGCAATCAGCCCCAGCATTTT.

This clonotype was picked up many times. As DNA, the CDR3 is TGCGCCAGCAGGGGGGCTAGCGGGAGTCAAGAGACCCAGTACTTC. Protein sequence: CASRGASGSQETQYF. The J gene is TRBJ2-5, the V gene TRBV5-1, with 10 bases matching TRBD2. The ends lost 5 bases at V and 2 bases at J; junction bases unmatched: 6. The germline V gene encodes CDR1 SGHRS and CDR2 YFSETQ. This CDR3 is built from 15 residues.

This clonotype was picked up a small number of times. The genes are TRBV20-1 and TRBJ2-7, with 15 bases identical to TRBD2. With V trimmed by 5 bases and J by 6 bases, 5 bases remained unmatched. CDR1 and CDR2 (germline): DFQATT, SNEGSKA (reference sequence). The CDR3 covers 14 residues. CDR3 DNA: TGCAGTGCTGACGGACTAGCGGGAGGGCGCGAGCAGTACTTC. This sequence encodes CSADGLAGGREQYF.

Many counts were recorded for this clonotype. This chain uses TRBV9 with TRBJ2-3; maybe TRBD1 (6 bases). The germline CDR1 and CDR2 sequences are SGDLS and YYNGEE. Between the trimmed V and J ends, which lost 0 bases and 2 bases, there was a span of 10 bases. This CDR3 is built from 15 residues. The CDR3 sequence is CASSVAGQLTDTQYF. Written as DNA, the CDR3 is TGTGCCAGCAGCGTAGCCGGACAGCTCACAGATACGCAGTATTTT. The entire variable domain, with the rest obtained from reference TRBV9 and TRBJ2-3, is as follows: DSGVTQTPKHLITATGQRVTLRCSPRSGDLSVYWYQQSLDQGLQFLIQYYNGEERAKGNILERFSAQQFPDLHSELNLSSLELGDSALYFCASSVAGQLTDTQYFGPGTRLTVL.

This chain joins TRBV29-1 and TRBJ2-5; D gene ambiguous. CDR3 length: 10 amino acids. Trimming removed 6 bases at V and 2 bases at J, with 4 bases between. The V gene's germline CDR1 is SQVTM and CDR2 ANQGSEA. This CDR3 is CSVAQETQYF. The CDR3 DNA sequence: TGCAGCGTAGCACAAGAGACCCAGTACTTC.

As regards this clonotype: A far larger clone is a single base away, which makes a read error likely. The chain carries TRBV13 and TRBJ2-7, with 7 bases fitting TRBD1. CDR3 length: 15 amino acids. Germline assignment: CDR1 PRHDT and CDR2 FYEKMQ (reference sequence). Here the CDR3 DNA reads TGTGCCACCAGCACGACAGGGACCGGAACACGAGAGCAGTACTTC. Translated, it gives CATSTTGTGTREQYF.

This clonotype was seen ten or more times. The gene calls are TRBV28 and TRBJ1-5, with unresolved D. Germline loops: CDR1 MDHEN, CDR2 SYDVKM. CDR3 length equals 16 residues. Trimming left V 2 bases short and J 7 bases short, with 18 bases between. As DNA, the CDR3 is TGTGCCAGCAGTTTAGCGGGCGCGGGTCCCAAACAGCCCCAGCATTTT. The encoded protein is CASSLAGAGPKQPQHF.

This clonotype was picked up many times. The chain's CDR3 is CASSPLGGWEQYF. CDR3 DNA sequence: TGTGCCAGCAGTCCCCTCGGGGGCTGGGAGCAGTACTTC. The chain couples TRBV27 to TRBJ2-7, with D perhaps assigned TRBD1 or TRBD2 (6 bases each). From germline, CDR1 is MNHEY and CDR2 SMNVEV (reference sequence). There are 13 residues in the CDR3. The V gene lost 5 bases and the J gene lost 7 bases, with 15 bases spanning the gap.

Remarks on this clonotype: A single base is all that separates this from a far larger clone, so a read error is likely. The chain employs TRBV7-2 and TRBJ2-6, with D possibly matching TRBD2 (5 bases). The CDR3 extends over 16 amino acids. Trimming shortened V by 5 bases and J by 4 bases, and 15 bases separated the two germline ends. The germline V gene has CDR1 SGHTA and CDR2 FQGNSA. The DNA of the CDR3 is TGTGCCAGCAGCCCGAGGGTCGGGCGAGGGGCCAACGTCCTGACTTTC. This encodes CASSPRVGRGANVLTF.

J is TRBJ2-5 and V is TRBV29-1; unclear D gene. V was cut by 3 bases and J by 0 bases, with 8 bases left in between. Germline V gene lookup returns CDR1 SQVTM and CDR2 ANQGSEA. CDR3 length: 13 amino acids. As DNA, the CDR3 is TGCAGCGTTGAGGGCAGGTACCAAGAGACCCAGTACTTC. Translation gives CSVEGRYQETQYF.

At least ten counts were recorded for this clonotype. The rearrangement joins TRBV29-1 to TRBJ2-3; 9 bases match TRBD1. The CDR3 loop spans 15 amino acids. Germline CDR1 is SQVTM and CDR2 is ANQGSEA. With V trimmed by 7 bases and J by 2 bases, 10 bases remained unmatched. The CDR3 here is CSATMGTGPTDTQYF. The CDR3 region has the DNA TGCAGCGCCACAATGGGGACAGGGCCCACAGATACGCAGTATTTT.

This clonotype was seen at least ten times. The V and J genes are TRBV7-9 and TRBJ2-5; tentatively, D is TRBD1 (5 bases). Trimming removed 0 bases from V and 4 bases from J, with 9 bases in between. This CDR3 contains 14 residues. The germline V gene encodes CDR1 SEHNR and CDR2 FQNEAQ (reference sequence). The CDR3 region has the DNA TGTGCCAGCAGCTTAGCGCAGGGCGGAGAGACCCAGTACTTC. Its protein is CASSLAQGGETQYF.

About this clonotype: Given a far larger clone just one base away, this is likely a sequencing read error. This chain uses TRBV3-1 with TRBJ2-1, with 10 positions matching TRBD2. J was trimmed by 10 bases and V by 1 base; bases with no gene match: 4. The CDR3 runs to 14 residues. CDR1 is LGHDT, CDR2 YNNKEL, per germline (reference sequence). The CDR3 DNA reads as TGTGCCAGCAGCCAAGGGACTAGCGGCTACGAGCAGTTCTTC. Its translation is CASSQGTSGYEQFF.

This clonotype showed up many times. The chain recombines TRBV25-1 with TRBJ2-3; TRBD2 agrees at 9 bases. This CDR3 region has 16 residues. The germline gives CDR1 MGHDK, CDR2 SYGVNS. The V gene end was trimmed by 4 bases and the J gene end by 0 bases; junction bases not matched to a gene: 5. The chain's CDR3 is CASSAPGLASTDTQYF. CDR3 nucleotide sequence: TGTGCCAGCAGTGCACCGGGACTAGCTAGCACAGATACGCAGTATTTT.

Regarding this clonotype: A read error may produce the germline difference seen at one junction end. The chain is built from TRBV6-2 or TRBV6-3 and TRBJ1-1, with D unresolved. This CDR3 contains 11 residues. Germline V gene sequence: CDR1 MNHEY, CDR2 SVGEGT. This CDR3 reads CANSPPGEAFF. CDR3 coding DNA: TGTGCCAACAGTCCGCCGGGTGAAGCTTTCTTT.

This clonotype was found many times. The chain recombines TRBV29-1 with TRBJ2-5; 9 positions match TRBD1. Germline trimming cut 6 bases from V and 5 bases from J; bases unmatched to any gene: 7. From germline, CDR1 is SQVTM and CDR2 ANQGSEA. The CDR3 is 13 residues long. The CDR3 reads CSVNTGGTETQYF. CDR3 bases: TGCAGCGTGAACACAGGGGGCACGGAGACCCAGTACTTC.

This clonotype was seen a few times. This likely came from a read error, as a far larger clone is one base away. J is TRBJ2-5 and V is TRBV12-3 or TRBV12-4, with D possibly TRBD2 on 6 matching bases. V was trimmed by 3 bases and J by 11 bases, leaving 13 bases between them. CDR3 length: 12 residues. CDR3 protein: CASSFIYREQYF. The CDR3 bases are TGTGCCAGCAGTTTTATATACCGGGAGCAGTACTTC.